Shown below are 15 T cell receptor beta chains from a single sample sequenced in a study of shared clonotypes between healthy human individuals. Generated by immunoSEQ multiplex PCR, the TCRdb table keeps only in-frame clones and is missing some. This table has roughly 1.4 million clones, approximately 98.5% appearing once. The sequenced material came from naive CD4+ T cells sorted from blood. The subset was: CD45RA+ positively selected. The receptors shown here come from a man aged 25-40 years in good health.

The chain couples TRBV5-4 to TRBJ2-2; 7 bases match TRBD1. Unmatched junction bases numbered 7, after V lost 1 base and J lost 4 bases. The CDR3 extends over 16 amino acids. Per germline, CDR1 SGHNT and CDR2 YYREEE (reference sequence). Here the CDR3 DNA reads TGTGCCAGCAGCTTGACAGACAGGGTCGGCACCGGGGAGCTGTTTTTT. Its protein product is CASSLTDRVGTGELFF.

This chain uses TRBV13 with TRBJ2-7; no clear D gene. The ends were cut back, 4 bases at V and 0 bases at J, with 7 bases in the middle. The CDR3 is made up of 13 amino acids. Germline values: CDR1 PRHDT, CDR2 FYEKMQ (reference sequence). The CDR3 DNA reads TGTGCCAGCAGCTCCCCCTTCTCCTACGAGCAGTACTTC. This gives the protein CASSSPFSYEQYF.

The gene calls are TRBV7-9 and TRBJ1-1, with D maybe TRBD1 (6 bases). Germline assignment: CDR1 SEHNR and CDR2 FQNEAQ (reference sequence). The CDR3 contains 14 residues. The germline V and J ends were trimmed by 7 bases and 0 bases, with 12 bases remaining between them. The CDR3 bases are TGTGCCAGCACTCTGACAGGAATGAACACTGAAGCTTTCTTT. Translation gives CASTLTGMNTEAFF.

Only one count was recorded for this clone. This rearrangement joins TRBV30 to TRBJ2-2, with TRBD2 identical over 8 bases. The CDR3 has 17 amino acids. J gave up 4 bases and V 3 bases, and 13 bases lay outside the gene matches. The germline CDR1 and CDR2 sequences are GTSNPN and SVGIG (reference sequence). The CDR3 DNA follows: TGTGCCTGGAGAAACATCCGGAGACTAGCGATCACCGGGGAGCTGTTTTTT. It specifies CAWRNIRRLAITGELFF. Drawing the rest from reference TRBV30 and TRBJ2-2, the complete variable domain is SQTIHQWPATLVQPVGSPLSLECTVEGTSNPNLYWYRQAAGRGLQLLFYSVGIGQISSEVPQNLSASRPQDRQFILSSKKLLLSDSGFYLCAWRNIRRLAITGELFFGEGSRLTVL.

This clone has only a few counts. The same CDR3 can be traced to other DNA sequences in this sample. The V call is TRBV18, the J call TRBJ2-5; no clear D gene. This CDR3 is built from 11 residues. CDR1 and CDR2 from the germline V gene are KGHSH and LQKENI. Trimming shortened V by 4 bases and J by 2 bases, and 2 bases separated the two germline ends. Here the CDR3 DNA reads TGTGCCAGCTCACGGCAAGAGACCCAGTACTTC. Residues: CASSRQETQYF. Complete variable domain (other parts from reference TRBV18 and TRBJ2-5): NAGVMQNPRHLVRRRGQEARLRCSPMKGHSHVYWYRQLPEEGLKFMVYLQKENIIDESGMPKERFSAEFPKEGPSILRIQQVVRGDSAAYFCASSRQETQYFGPGTRLLVL.

This chain joins TRBV18 and TRBJ1-5; 8 bases fit TRBD1. Germline values: CDR1 KGHSH, CDR2 LQKENI. After removal of 4 bases from V and 0 bases from J, the junction contained 2 bases not matched to a gene. CDR3 length: 15 amino acids. The CDR3 coding sequence is TGTGCCAGCTCACGACAGGGGTATAGCAATCAGCCCCAGCATTTT. Translating gives CASSRQGYSNQPQHF.

J is TRBJ1-3 and V is TRBV7-6; D is uncertain. Germline V lookup: CDR1 SGHVS, CDR2 FNYEAQ. The CDR3 runs to 15 residues. V was pared by 5 bases and J by 0 bases, with 11 bases between. The CDR3 bases are TGTGCCAGCAGCCACTTCCGAAGCTCTGGAAACACCATATATTTT. Translated: CASSHFRSSGNTIYF. The whole variable domain, remainder taken from reference TRBV7-6 and TRBJ1-3, is GAGVSQSPRYKVTKRGQDVALRCDPISGHVSLYWYRQALGQGPEFLTYFNYEAQQDKSGLPNDRFSAERPEGSISTLTIQRTEQRDSAMYRCASSHFRSSGNTIYFGEGSWLTVV.

This chain joins TRBV29-1 and TRBJ2-1; the D gene could be TRBD1 or TRBD2 (6 bases each). The CDR3 consists of 11 residues. Trimming removed 7 bases at V and 8 bases at J, with 12 bases between. Germline values: CDR1 SQVTM, CDR2 ANQGSEA. CDR3 protein: CSGGGPYEQFF. CDR3 coding DNA: TGCAGCGGTGGGGGGCCCTATGAGCAGTTCTTC.

The genes are TRBV6-5 and TRBJ2-7; weak D call: TRBD2 (7 bases). The germline V and J ends were trimmed by 6 bases and 5 bases, with 20 bases remaining between them. There are 15 residues in the CDR3. Germline V gives CDR1 MNHEY, CDR2 SVGAGI. DNA for the CDR3: TGTGCCAGCAGAGCCCGCCGGGGGGCGTCTCACGAGCAGTACTTC. This encodes CASRARRGASHEQYF.

J is TRBJ2-1 and V is TRBV5-1; D might be TRBD2 (6 bases). Trimming cost V 4 bases and J 6 bases, with 17 bases left between them. The CDR3 is 15 amino acids. Germline loops: CDR1 SGHRS, CDR2 YFSETQ. Here the CDR3 reads CASSPGGASLNEQFF. The CDR3 nucleotides read TGCGCCAGCAGCCCCGGAGGGGCGAGCCTCAATGAGCAGTTCTTC.

On this clone itself: The sample holds other DNA sequences that translate to the same CDR3. The genes are TRBV5-1 and TRBJ1-5; D is ambiguous. In germline, CDR1 is SGHRS, CDR2 YFSETQ. Between the trimmed V and J ends, which lost 1 base and 6 bases, there was a span of 8 bases. The CDR3 covers 13 residues. CDR3 sequence (DNA): TGCGCCAGCAGCTTGAATCCGGGTCAGCCCCAGCATTTT. Translated: CASSLNPGQPQHF.

The V and J genes are TRBV2 and TRBJ1-1; no firm D call. V was pared by 3 bases and J by 1 base, with 6 bases between. This CDR3 spans 13 amino acids. The germline CDR1 and CDR2 sequences are SNHLY and FYNNEI. CDR3 in amino acids: CASSDGPNTEAFF. The CDR3 DNA is TGTGCCAGCAGTGATGGGCCGAACACTGAAGCTTTCTTT.

As concerns this clone: The same CDR3 can be traced to other DNA sequences in this sample. V is TRBV9 and J is TRBJ2-3; a weak D match, TRBD1 (5 bases). Germline V gene lookup returns CDR1 SGDLS and CDR2 YYNGEE. The CDR3 runs 14 residues. V gave up 0 bases and J gave up 0 bases, with 5 bases separating them. CDR3 residues: CASSVGGSTDTQYF. The DNA of the CDR3 is TGTGCCAGCAGCGTAGGGGGCAGCACAGATACGCAGTATTTT.

As for this clone: Other DNA sequences in this sample translate to the same CDR3. The chain carries TRBV9 and TRBJ2-1; D uncertain. With 0 bases removed from V and 3 bases from J, the gap between germline ends came to 10 bases. The germline V gene has CDR1 SGDLS and CDR2 YYNGEE. The CDR3 is 15 residues long. CDR3 residues: CASSVDSGSYNEQFF. CDR3 in DNA: TGTGCCAGCAGCGTAGACTCGGGCAGCTACAATGAGCAGTTCTTC.

The genes are TRBV2 and TRBJ2-6; D gene uncertain. V lost 7 bases to trimming and J lost 0 bases, with 4 bases between them. CDR3 length: 13 residues. The germline CDR1 and CDR2 sequences are SNHLY and FYNNEI. CDR3 sequence (DNA): TGTGCCAGCACCAGCTCTGGGGCCAACGTCCTGACTTTC. Its protein product is CASTSSGANVLTF.